This T cell receptor beta chain was sequenced in a study of shared clonotypes between healthy human individuals. For the study at large: Three plates each covered CD4 naive and memory; CD8 naive two, CD8 memory one.

The test was conducted at deep level. Repertoires were generated with immunoSEQ multiplex PCR, while TCRdb's copy carries only in-frame clones and drops some. The table records about 2.3 million clones, about 92% of them present only once. Germline CDR1 is MDHEN and CDR2 is SYDVKM. The germline V and J ends were trimmed by 7 bases and 0 bases, with 16 bases remaining between them. The CDR3 runs 16 residues. This chain links TRBV28 with TRBJ2-1; either TRBD1 or TRBD2 may supply D (5 bases each). The sequenced material came from naive CD4+ T cells from PBMCs. Subset defined: CD45RA+ positively selected. The clonotype comes from a man aged 18 to 29 in good health. Some clones in this sample may be carry-over from other donors' samples. The CDR3 here is CASIGRGASSYNEQFF. In nucleotides, the CDR3 is TGTGCCAGCATCGGGCGAGGGGCGAGCTCCTACAATGAGCAGTTCTTC.